This is a list of T cell receptor beta chains from one sample in a study of cytomegalovirus exposure and HLA in healthy donors. Repertoires were generated with immunoSEQ multiplex PCR, while TCRdb's copy carries only in-frame clones and drops some. Seen here are about 190,000 clones, roughly four fifths observed once, and the top ten hold approximately 3%. Sequencing used PBMCs. These receptors were collected from a woman aged 18-29 years in good health and CMV-seropositive. The CDR3 runs from the conserved cysteine through the conserved F or W. D genes are given only for firm matches. Some rows mark clone size as missing; the rest say once, few, many or name a class of expanded clone.

TGTGCCAGCAGCTTGGAGGGACAGGGGGCTGAAAAACTGTTTTTT,CASSLEGQGAEKLFF,TRBJ1-4,TRBD1,15,.,TRBV5-4
TGTGCCAGCAGCTACCTATCCGGTGGGACAGGGACCTCCGAGGTGCAGTTCTTC,CASSYLSGGTGTSEVQFF,TRBJ2-1,TRBD1,18,.,TRBV7-6
TGTGCCAGTAGTATAGCGTCAGTTAACTATGGCTACACCTTC,CASSIASVNYGYTF,TRBJ1-2,.,14,.,TRBV19
TGTGCCAGCAGCCAAAGGCAGCGGCTAGCGGCCCCCACAGATACGCAGTATTTT,CASSQRQRLAAPTDTQYF,TRBJ2-3,TRBD2,18,.,TRBV9
TGTGCCAGCAGCTACACAGCGAACACTGAAGCTTTCTTT,CASSYTANTEAFF,TRBJ1-1,.,13,.,TRBV2
TGTGCCAGCAGTGAACAGGGGGGCCAAGAGACCCAGTACTTC,CASSEQGGQETQYF,TRBJ2-5,.,14,.,TRBV2
TGTGCCAGCAGCCTGGGACAGGCGAACACCGGGGAGCTGTTTTTT,CASSLGQANTGELFF,TRBJ2-2,TRBD1,15,.,TRBV7-3
TGTGCCAGCAGCGAAACCTATCCCCTCTACACCGGGGAGCTGTTTTTT,CASSETYPLYTGELFF,TRBJ2-2,.,16,.,TRBV2
TGTGCCAGCAGCCAAGAACTAGCGGGGGAAGAGACCCAGTACTTC,CASSQELAGEETQYF,TRBJ2-5,TRBD2,15,.,TRBV4-2
TGTGCCAGCAGCACCACGCGGGACAGCTATGGCTACACCTTC,CASSTTRDSYGYTF,TRBJ1-2,TRBD1,14,.,TRBV27
TGCGCCAGCAGCTTGGCGGTCAGGGGTACAGCAGATACGCAGTATTTT,CASSLAVRGTADTQYF,TRBJ2-3,.,16,.,TRBV5-1
TGTGCCAGCAGCACACAGGGGAGTGGGTACAATGAGCAGTTCTTC,CASSTQGSGYNEQFF,TRBJ2-1,TRBD1,15,.,TRBV6-6
TGTGCCAGCAGTCGACTAGAGAGGACCTACGAGCAGTACTTC,CASSRLERTYEQYF,TRBJ2-7,.,14,.,TRBV6-5
TGTGCCAGCAGCCCCCTGGGGAGCGGGGGGTTCAGCACAGATACGCAGTATTTT,CASSPLGSGGFSTDTQYF,TRBJ2-3,TRBD2,18,once,TRBV7-6
TGTGCCAGCAGCCAAATGGGACAGTTCTATGGCTACACCTTC,CASSQMGQFYGYTF,TRBJ1-2,TRBD1,14,.,TRBV4-2
TGTGCCAGCTCACCTTGGGTCCTAGTATCCACCGGGGAGCTGTTTTTT,CASSPWVLVSTGELFF,TRBJ2-2,.,16,.,TRBV18
TGTGCCAGCAGTTTATCGCGGCGGAACACTGAAGCTTTCTTT,CASSLSRRNTEAFF,TRBJ1-1,.,14,.,TRBV27
TGTGCCAGCAGCCGAACCGGACAGGGGCCCGGAGGGTATGGCTACACCTTC,CASSRTGQGPGGYGYTF,TRBJ1-2,TRBD1,17,once,TRBV13
TGTGCCAGCACAGGGATGGGGGGAAACACCATATATTTT,CASTGMGGNTIYF,TRBJ1-3,.,13,.,TRBV2
TGTGCCAGCAGCCGGCCGACAGGGGGCCTTAGCAATCAGCCCCAGCATTTT,CASSRPTGGLSNQPQHF,TRBJ1-5,TRBD1,17,.,TRBV14
TGTGCCAGCAGCTTGGTCCGAGTCCAAGAGACCCAGTACTTC,CASSLVRVQETQYF,TRBJ2-5,.,14,.,TRBV7-4
TGCGCCAGCAACCCTTTGAGGACAGATACGCAGTATTTT,CASNPLRTDTQYF,TRBJ2-3,.,13,.,TRBV5-1